This T cell receptor (beta chain) was observed in a study of blood T cell repertoires in COVID-19. Sequencing used immunoSEQ multiplex PCR; TCRdb keeps in-frame clones, though not all of them. The profile covers around 150,000 clones, with 60% to 80% appearing a single time and around 9.9% taken by the ten largest. The clonotype was recovered from a man aged 55 to 70 who had recovered from COVID-19. The sample taken for sequencing was peripheral blood.

The CDR3 spells CASSLVTSVTYEQYF. For the CDR3, the DNA is TGTGCCAGCAGCTTGGTGACTAGCGTAACCTACGAGCAGTACTTC. The rearrangement joins TRBV5-6 to TRBJ2-7; 8 nucleotides line up with TRBD2. V gave up 0 bases and J gave up 2 bases; unmatched junction bases: 4. The V gene's germline CDR1 is SGHDT and CDR2 YYEEEE. The CDR3 totals 15 residues.